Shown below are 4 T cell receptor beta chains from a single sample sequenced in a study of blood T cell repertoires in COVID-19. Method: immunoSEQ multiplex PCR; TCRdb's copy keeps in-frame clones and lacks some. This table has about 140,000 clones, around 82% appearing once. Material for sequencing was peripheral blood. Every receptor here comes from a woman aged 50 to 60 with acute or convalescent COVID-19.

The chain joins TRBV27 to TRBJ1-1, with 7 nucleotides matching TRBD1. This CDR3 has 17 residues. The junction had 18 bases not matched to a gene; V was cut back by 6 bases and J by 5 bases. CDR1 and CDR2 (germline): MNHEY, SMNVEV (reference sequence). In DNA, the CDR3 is TGTGCCAGCAGCCTTAACAGACTAGGGGGCTTTGGTACTGAAGCTTTCTTT. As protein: CASSLNRLGGFGTEAFF.

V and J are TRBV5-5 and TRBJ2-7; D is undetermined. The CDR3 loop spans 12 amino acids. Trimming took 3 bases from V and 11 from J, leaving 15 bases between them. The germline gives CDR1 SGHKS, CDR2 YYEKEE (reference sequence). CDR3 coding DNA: TGTGCCAGCAGCTCTAGAACCTCACTCGAGTACTTC. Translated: CASSSRTSLEYF.

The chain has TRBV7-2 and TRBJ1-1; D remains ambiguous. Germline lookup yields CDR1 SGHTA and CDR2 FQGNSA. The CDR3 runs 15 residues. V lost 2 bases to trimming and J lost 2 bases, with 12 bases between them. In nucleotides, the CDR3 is TGTGCCAGCAGCTTAAGCCTCCAGGTTAACACTGAAGCTTTCTTT. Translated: CASSLSLQVNTEAFF.

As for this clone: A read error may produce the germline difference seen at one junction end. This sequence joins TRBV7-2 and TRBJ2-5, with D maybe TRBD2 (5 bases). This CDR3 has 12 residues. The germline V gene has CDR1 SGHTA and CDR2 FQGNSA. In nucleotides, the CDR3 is TGTGCCAGCAGCCCGGAGGCCCTCACCCGAGACTTC. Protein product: CASSPEALTRDF.